This T cell receptor (beta chain) was recorded in a study of spatial heterogeneity in lung cancer. As for the study in general: Detected sequences consistently included more beta-chain ones than alpha-chain ones.

Study observations and caveats: Blood carried ubiquitous expanded tumor TCRs more at resection than follow-up.

A single record per CDR3 protein comes from TCRdb applying MiXCR to the 5' RACE reads. The repertoire consists of under 30,000 distinct CDR3 sequences, with about 6.3% occurring once and the leading ten covering approximately 20%. V lost 3 bases and J 0 bases, leaving 11 bases between the germline ends. The CDR3 is 16 amino acids. Germline assignment: CDR1 KGHDR and CDR2 SFDVKD. The time point was: blood at routine non-recurrence follow-up after resection. Frozen PBMC, nontumor lung or tumor provided whole RNA, which was sequenced unsorted. This clonotype was detected a few times. Its antigen is still unknown.

This specimen was PBMCs, taken at follow-up. The chain has TRBV24-1 and TRBJ1-5; possibly TRBD1 for D (5 bases). This sequence originates from a male donor with early-stage non-small cell lung cancer. CDR3 DNA sequence: TGTGCCACCAGTGATCAAGGGGCGGGTAGCAATCAGCCCCAGCATTTT. As protein: CATSDQGAGSNQPQHF.